The rows below give T cell receptor beta chains drawn from one sample of a study of shared clonotypes between healthy human individuals. Method: immunoSEQ multiplex PCR; TCRdb's copy keeps in-frame clones and lacks some. The repertoire has more than 850,000 clones, 70% to 80% of them found once; the top ten carry more than 0.5%. Sequences were obtained from memory CD4+ T cells from PBMCs. Source of these receptors: a man in his late teens or twenties in good health. Some clones in this sample may be carry-over from other donors' samples. The CDR3 runs from the conserved cysteine through the conserved F or W. The D gene is left open where the match is weak. A clone size is listed for some rows: how often the clone was seen (once, few, many), or a class if it is expanded.

len | j_gene | d_gene | abundance | v_gene | CDR3aa | CDR3nt
16 | TRBJ2-2 | TRBD2 | once | TRBV5-1 | CASSLDLAGITGELFF | TGCGCCAGCAGCTTAGACCTAGCGGGGATAACCGGGGAGCTGTTTTTT
14 | TRBJ1-1 | - | - | TRBV10-1 | CASSELEKNTEAFF | TGCGCCAGCAGTGAGTTAGAAAAGAACACTGAAGCTTTCTTT
14 | TRBJ2-5 | - | - | TRBV7-9 | CASREEARGETQYF | TGTGCCAGCAGGGAAGAGGCGCGAGGAGAGACCCAGTACTTC
15 | TRBJ2-2 | - | few | TRBV7-9 | CASFFGQANTGELFF | TGTGCCAGCTTCTTTGGCCAGGCGAACACCGGGGAGCTGTTTTTT
13 | TRBJ2-5 | - | - | TRBV18 | CASSPTSGETQYF | TGTGCCAGCTCACCGACCTCGGGAGAGACCCAGTACTTC
14 | TRBJ2-3 | TRBD2 | - | TRBV7-8 | CASGREQSTDTQYF | TGTGCCAGCGGGCGGGAGCAGAGCACAGATACGCAGTATTTT
16 | TRBJ2-1 | TRBD2 | - | TRBV7-3 | CASSLRGLAGGNEQFF | TGTGCCAGCAGCTTAAGGGGACTAGCGGGAGGTAATGAGCAGTTCTTC
16 | TRBJ2-3 | TRBD2 | - | TRBV9 | CASSSRGLAYTDTQYF | TGTGCCAGCAGCTCTCGTGGACTAGCGTATACAGATACGCAGTATTTT
13 | TRBJ2-7 | - | - | TRBV2 | CASRTASRIEQYF | TGTGCCAGCAGAACCGCCTCTAGGATCGAGCAGTACTTC
20 | TRBJ2-7 | - | - | TRBV21-1 | CASSKRGRRSRDLQIYEQYF | TGTGCCAGCAGCAAACGGGGCCGAAGGTCCCGGGACCTCCAAATCTACGAGCAGTACTTC
16 | TRBJ1-1 | - | - | TRBV28 | CASSAGALTSNTEAFF | TGTGCCAGCAGTGCCGGGGCACTAACTTCTAACACTGAAGCTTTCTTT
15 | TRBJ1-2 | TRBD1 | - | TRBV27 | CASSARQGLNYGYTF | TGTGCCAGCAGTGCCCGACAGGGGCTTAACTATGGCTACACCTTC
17 | TRBJ2-7 | - | few | TRBV4-1 | CASSQSVVQREMREQYF | TGCGCCAGCAGCCAATCTGTCGTACAACGGGAGATGCGCGAGCAGTACTTC
13 | TRBJ1-1 | - | few | TRBV5-1 | CASTEGRVTEAFF | TGCGCCAGCACCGAGGGGAGAGTCACTGAAGCTTTCTTT
14 | TRBJ1-5 | TRBD1 | - | TRBV7-9 | CASSQDRDTQPQHF | TGTGCCAGCAGCCAGGACAGGGACACTCAGCCCCAGCATTTT
12 | TRBJ2-3 | - | - | TRBV9 | CASSVAPDTQYF | TGTGCCAGCAGCGTAGCCCCAGATACGCAGTATTTT
15 | TRBJ2-7 | - | - | TRBV18 | CASSQLMTVSYEQYF | TGTGCCAGCTCACAACTCATGACAGTCTCCTACGAGCAGTACTTC
13 | TRBJ1-3 | - | - | TRBV28 | CASTGGRGNTIYF | TGTGCCAGCACCGGGGGCCGCGGAAACACCATATATTTT
15 | TRBJ2-7 | - | - | TRBV28 | CASSSTGTVTYEQYF | TGTGCCAGCAGTTCCACCGGGACGGTGACCTACGAGCAGTACTTC
13 | TRBJ2-7 | - | - | TRBV11-3 | CASSLGAAGEQYF | TGTGCCAGCAGCTTAGGAGCGGCGGGCGAGCAGTACTTC
15 | TRBJ2-2 | TRBD2 | few | TRBV30 | CAWSPGLANTGELFF | TGTGCCTGGAGTCCGGGACTAGCGAACACCGGGGAGCTGTTTTTT
16 | TRBJ1-1 | TRBD1 | - | TRBV7-2 | CASSSPGQGARTEAFF | TGTGCCAGCAGCTCTCCGGGACAGGGGGCGAGGACTGAAGCTTTCTTT
17 | TRBJ2-6 | - | - | TRBV9 | CASSPRPGSSGANVLTF | TGTGCCAGCAGCCCCCGCCCCGGGTCCTCTGGGGCCAACGTCCTGACTTTC
16 | TRBJ2-1 | - | once | TRBV6-1 | CASSGQTASSYNEQFF | TGTGCCAGCAGTGGACAGACAGCGAGCTCCTACAATGAGCAGTTCTTC
16 | TRBJ1-1 | - | - | TRBV7-9 | CASSLARGLMNTEAFF | TGTGCCAGCAGCTTAGCCCGGGGCTTAATGAACACTGAAGCTTTCTTT
16 | TRBJ2-2 | - | - | TRBV5-8 | CASRRNSFANTGELFF | TGTGCCAGCAGACGTAACAGCTTCGCGAACACCGGGGAGCTGTTTTTT
16 | TRBJ2-3 | - | - | TRBV7-5 | CVRSPLGGSSTDTQYF | TGTGTCAGAAGCCCCTTAGGGGGGTCTAGCACAGATACGCAGTATTTT
16 | TRBJ2-3 | - | - | TRBV9 | CASSVGAGPFTDTQYF | TGTGCCAGCAGCGTGGGGGCGGGGCCATTCACAGATACGCAGTATTTT
15 | TRBJ2-3 | TRBD2 | - | TRBV18 | CASSRLAGGTDTQYF | TGTGCCAGCTCACGACTAGCGGGAGGGACAGATACGCAGTATTTT
15 | TRBJ2-7 | TRBD2 | few | TRBV5-4 | CASSLGGTSGYEQYF | TGTGCCAGCAGCTTGGGGGGGACTAGCGGCTACGAGCAGTACTTC
15 | TRBJ1-5 | - | - | TRBV6-5 | CASSSLRSSNQPQHF | TGTGCCAGCAGTTCCTTGCGCTCTAGCAATCAGCCCCAGCATTTT
16 | TRBJ2-5 | TRBD1 | - | TRBV11-1 | CASGLQSGGAAPTQYF | TGTGCCAGCGGACTCCAATCAGGGGGCGCGGCACCGACCCAGTACTTC
16 | TRBJ2-1 | TRBD1 | - | TRBV9 | CASSVLPGTGPIEQFF | TGTGCCAGCAGCGTACTTCCCGGGACAGGGCCGATTGAGCAGTTCTTC
14 | TRBJ2-1 | - | - | TRBV7-6 | CASSLAGAYNEQFF | TGTGCCAGCAGCTTAGCGGGGGCCTACAATGAGCAGTTCTTC
15 | TRBJ1-4 | - | once | TRBV5-5 | CASSLLGPRYEKLFF | TGTGCCAGCAGCTTATTAGGCCCGAGGTATGAAAAACTGTTTTTT
15 | TRBJ1-3 | - | - | TRBV7-2 | CASSLQSGAGNTIYF | TGTGCCAGCAGCTTACAATCAGGGGCTGGAAACACCATATATTTT
15 | TRBJ1-4 | TRBD1 | - | TRBV5-1 | CASSPQGWTNEKLFF | TGCGCCAGCAGCCCACAGGGGTGGACTAATGAAAAACTGTTTTTT
16 | TRBJ1-2 | - | - | TRBV6-1 | CASSEDSTRGNYGYTF | TGTGCCAGCAGTGAAGATAGTACCCGGGGCAACTATGGCTACACCTTC
13 | TRBJ2-2 | - | few | TRBV14 | CASSQEGVSNPFF | TGTGCCAGCAGCCAAGAAGGGGTCAGCAACCCGTTTTTT
15 | TRBJ2-7 | - | - | TRBV7-2 | CASSLVASHSYEQYF | TGTGCCAGCAGCTTAGTTGCCAGCCACTCCTACGAGCAGTACTTC
13 | TRBJ2-7 | - | - | TRBV11-1 | CASSFTTETRQYF | TGTGCCAGCAGCTTCACGACGGAGACCCGGCAGTACTTC
15 | TRBJ1-5 | - | - | TRBV7-2 | CASSPGHSYNQPQHF | TGTGCCAGCAGCCCGGGACACTCTTACAATCAGCCCCAGCATTTT
18 | TRBJ1-5 | - | - | TRBV7-2 | CASSLVGLQLSGNQPQHF | TGTGCCAGCAGCTTAGTAGGGCTCCAGTTGAGTGGCAATCAGCCCCAGCATTTT
13 | TRBJ1-2 | - | - | TRBV6-1 | CASSVGAGSGYTF | TGTGCCAGCAGTGTGGGCGCGGGATCCGGCTACACCTTC
19 | TRBJ1-2 | TRBD1 | - | TRBV30 | CAWSVGQGARRTRVYGYTF | TGTGCCTGGAGTGTAGGACAGGGGGCGAGGAGGACCCGAGTTTATGGCTACACCTTC
14 | TRBJ2-7 | TRBD1 | - | TRBV5-4 | CASSLGTGRAEQYF | TGTGCCAGCAGCTTGGGGACAGGGAGAGCCGAGCAGTACTTC
13 | TRBJ2-3 | TRBD1 | - | TRBV5-1 | CASSGTDTDTQYF | TGCGCCAGCAGCGGGACAGACACAGATACGCAGTATTTT
14 | TRBJ1-1 | - | - | TRBV7-8 | CAGSLARRNTEAFF | TGTGCCGGCAGCTTAGCGCGAAGGAACACTGAAGCTTTCTTT
13 | TRBJ1-5 | - | - | TRBV7-6 | CASSLRHNQPQHF | TGTGCCAGCAGCTTACGTCACAATCAGCCCCAGCATTTT
16 | TRBJ1-4 | - | - | TRBV5-1 | CASSARPGGTNEKLFF | TGCGCCAGCAGCGCCAGACCCGGGGGAACTAATGAAAAACTGTTTTTT